Included here is one T cell receptor beta chain sequence, with context. This entry is derived from a study of CD8 T cells in Susac syndrome. Germline assignment: CDR1 SGHDN and CDR2 FVKESK. This CDR3 comprises 14 residues. V was trimmed by 4 bases and J by 7 bases, leaving 16 bases between them. The sequenced target, TCR beta, came from blood CD8+ and CD4+ T cells. Random hexamers were used to reverse transcribe roughly 0.5 to 1 ug of RNA. An immunoSEQ multiplex PCR amplified TCR beta CDR3 over 54 Vbeta and 13 Jbeta. TCRdb redid the calling of the immunoSEQ multiplex PCR reads with MiXCR, one entry per CDR3 protein. This table holds a few hundred thousand distinct CDR3 sequences, more than 85% found once.

The sequence was collected from a human donor with multiple sclerosis. This chain uses TRBV14 with TRBJ1-1; D possibly corresponds to TRBD1 (5 bases). Sequenced: CD4+ T cells from PBMCs. CDR3 nucleotide sequence: TGTGCCAGCAGCCCCCTCCCCCACAGGCGTGAAGCTTTCTTT. This translates into CASSPLPHRREAFF.